These 2 T cell receptor beta chains were all obtained from the same sample, sequenced in a study of T cell responses to AZD1222 COVID-19 vaccine. The table came from immunoSEQ multiplex PCR; TCRdb's copy has only in-frame clones and leaves some out. The data hold about 140,000 clones, with more than 75% observed a single time. The sequences come from peripheral blood, collected 28 days after the second AZD1222 dose. These receptors all stem from an adult who received the AZD1222 COVID-19 vaccine.

V is TRBV28 and J is TRBJ2-7, with 9 bases matching TRBD1. After removal of 5 bases from V and 0 bases from J, the junction contained 8 bases not matched to a gene. Germline values: CDR1 MDHEN, CDR2 SYDVKM. This CDR3 comprises 16 residues. CDR3: CASSPTPGQGSYEQYF. The CDR3 coding sequence is TGTGCCAGCAGTCCGACTCCGGGACAGGGCTCCTACGAGCAGTACTTC.

This clone was recorded only once. The chain couples TRBV28 to TRBJ2-6; D perhaps matches TRBD1 (6 bases). V was cut by 5 bases and J by 0 bases, with 20 bases left in between. The germline CDR1 and CDR2 sequences are MDHEN and SYDVKM. CDR3 length equals 19 residues. As DNA, the CDR3 is TGTGCCAGCAGTCCCCATATGGGCAGGGGTTCCTCTGGGGCCAACGTCCTGACTTTC. This encodes CASSPHMGRGSSGANVLTF.